The entry below gives a single T cell receptor (beta chain) sequence along with its context. The antigen is not known. This sample was included in a study of shared clonotypes between healthy human individuals. Whole-study findings and limits: Sharing across four donors was seen in around 5% of naive CD4 clonotypes.

The table came from immunoSEQ multiplex PCR; TCRdb's copy has only in-frame clones and leaves some out. There are some 2,000,000 clones in the sample; approximately 94% occur only once, and 0.1% to 0.15% lies in the top ten. Source material: naive CD4+ T cells sorted from blood. The subset here: CD45RA+ positively selected. The sequence came from a young man in good health.

The CDR3 bases are TGTGCCATCAGTGAGGGGGTGCGAAATTCACCCCTCCACTTT. Encoded protein: CAISEGVRNSPLHF. J is TRBJ1-6 and V is TRBV10-3, with unresolved D. V was trimmed by 2 bases and J by 7 bases, leaving 9 bases between them. Germline loops: CDR1 ENHRY, CDR2 SYGVKD. The CDR3 length is 14 residues.